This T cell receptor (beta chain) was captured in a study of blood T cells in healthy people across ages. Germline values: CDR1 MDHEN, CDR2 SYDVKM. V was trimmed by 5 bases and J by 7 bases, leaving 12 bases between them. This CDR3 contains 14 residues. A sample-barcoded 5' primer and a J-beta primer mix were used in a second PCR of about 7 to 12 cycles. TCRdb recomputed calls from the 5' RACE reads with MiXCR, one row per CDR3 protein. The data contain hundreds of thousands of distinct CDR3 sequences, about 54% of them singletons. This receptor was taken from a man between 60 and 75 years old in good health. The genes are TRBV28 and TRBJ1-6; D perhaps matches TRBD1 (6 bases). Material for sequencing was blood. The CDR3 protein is CASSVGQGNSPLHF. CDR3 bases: TGTGCCAGCAGTGTGGGGCAGGGGAATTCACCCCTCCACTTT.